Listed below are T cell receptor beta chains from one sample, sequenced in a study of blood T cells in healthy people across ages. TCRdb reprocessed the 5' RACE reads with MiXCR, giving one entry per CDR3 protein. The sample lists about 1.4 million distinct CDR3 sequences, roughly 60% occurring once. The source material was blood. These TCRs come from a young man in good health. Both conserved end residues are part of each CDR3.

cdr3_aa: CLGQGPWEQYF
j_call: TRBJ2-4
v_call: TRBV2
cdr3_length: 11

cdr3_aa: CASSTAGTWENEQFF
j_call: TRBJ2-1
v_call: TRBV5-1
cdr3_length: 15

cdr3_aa: CASSYSRRRTDTQYF
j_call: TRBJ2-3
v_call: TRBV6-6
cdr3_length: 15

cdr3_aa: CASRTNADEQFF
j_call: TRBJ2-1
v_call: TRBV6-2/TRBV6-3
cdr3_length: 12

cdr3_aa: CSVYLWGQGRGEQYF
j_call: TRBJ2-7
v_call: TRBV29-1
cdr3_length: 15

cdr3_aa: CASSLRPPEQFF
j_call: TRBJ2-1
v_call: TRBV27
cdr3_length: 12

cdr3_aa: CASSQEGGVSAYEQYF
j_call: TRBJ2-7
v_call: TRBV4-1
cdr3_length: 16

cdr3_aa: CASGFFQSGLQETQYF
j_call: TRBJ2-5
v_call: TRBV12-5
cdr3_length: 16

cdr3_aa: CASSLGTVTSYEQYF
j_call: TRBJ2-7
v_call: TRBV6-6
cdr3_length: 15

cdr3_aa: CASSNRTWVSGGYTF
j_call: TRBJ1-2
v_call: TRBV6-6
cdr3_length: 15

cdr3_aa: CASSLNGGNLQETQYF
j_call: TRBJ2-5
v_call: TRBV7-7
cdr3_length: 16

cdr3_aa: CASSSGQGAETQYF
j_call: TRBJ2-5
v_call: TRBV27
cdr3_length: 14

cdr3_aa: CASSLAGSGFEQYF
j_call: TRBJ2-7
v_call: TRBV7-2
cdr3_length: 14

cdr3_aa: CASSELEDTQYF
j_call: TRBJ2-3
v_call: TRBV25-1
cdr3_length: 12

cdr3_aa: CASSEGGGLAGPQETQYF
j_call: TRBJ2-5
v_call: TRBV6-1
cdr3_length: 18

cdr3_aa: CASKRSSVNIQYF
j_call: TRBJ2-4
v_call: TRBV11-2
cdr3_length: 13

cdr3_aa: CSVSSGTGSLEQYF
j_call: NA
v_call: TRBV20-1
cdr3_length: 14

cdr3_aa: CASSRAGDNPPDTQYF
j_call: TRBJ2-3
v_call: TRBV7-6
cdr3_length: 16

cdr3_aa: CASSSRGGDTEAFF
j_call: TRBJ1-1
v_call: TRBV5-1
cdr3_length: 14

cdr3_aa: CSARSGVNQPQHF
j_call: TRBJ1-5
v_call: TRBV20-1
cdr3_length: 13

cdr3_aa: CASSLTSYLETQYF
j_call: TRBJ2-5
v_call: TRBV5-1
cdr3_length: 14

cdr3_aa: CASSLELSGVVTGELFF
j_call: TRBJ2-2
v_call: TRBV7-9
cdr3_length: 17

cdr3_aa: CASSGPDNEQYF
j_call: TRBJ2-5
v_call: TRBV2
cdr3_length: 12

cdr3_aa: CASRISGTGKTGELFF
j_call: TRBJ2-2
v_call: TRBV28
cdr3_length: 16

cdr3_aa: CASRPLGGGPNEQYF
j_call: NA
v_call: TRBV11-2
cdr3_length: 15

cdr3_aa: CASSHTTGELFF
j_call: TRBJ2-2
v_call: TRBV14
cdr3_length: 12

cdr3_aa: CASSQEGQGVNYGYTF
j_call: TRBJ1-2
v_call: TRBV4-3
cdr3_length: 16

cdr3_aa: CASSLVAGEANVLTF
j_call: TRBJ2-6
v_call: TRBV5-5
cdr3_length: 15

cdr3_aa: CASSQVVGGPTGELFF
j_call: TRBJ2-2
v_call: TRBV3-1
cdr3_length: 16

cdr3_aa: CASSSRAVSPTDNEQFF
j_call: TRBJ2-1
v_call: TRBV5-1
cdr3_length: 17

cdr3_aa: CAISERTGGEDEQYF
j_call: TRBJ2-7
v_call: TRBV10-3
cdr3_length: 15

cdr3_aa: CASSLGWGGNEQFF
j_call: TRBJ2-1
v_call: TRBV7-2
cdr3_length: 14

cdr3_aa: CASSPLGLAGIKNIQYF
j_call: TRBJ2-4
v_call: TRBV27
cdr3_length: 17

cdr3_aa: CSAKGLAGALPWRETQYF
j_call: TRBJ2-5
v_call: TRBV20-1
cdr3_length: 18

cdr3_aa: CSAASVRDGGYTF
j_call: TRBJ1-2
v_call: TRBV20-1
cdr3_length: 13

cdr3_aa: CASTGVGHETYEQYF
j_call: NA
v_call: TRBV6-5
cdr3_length: 15

cdr3_aa: CSAREVQGSYEQYF
j_call: TRBJ2-7
v_call: TRBV20-1
cdr3_length: 14

cdr3_aa: CASRDRGGSTDTQYF
j_call: TRBJ2-3
v_call: TRBV19
cdr3_length: 15

cdr3_aa: CASSLGGAGASYEQYF
j_call: TRBJ2-7
v_call: TRBV7-2
cdr3_length: 16

cdr3_aa: CSAPLGDRGANYGYTF
j_call: TRBJ1-2
v_call: TRBV20-1
cdr3_length: 16

cdr3_aa: CASSEPAGGSWEQYF
j_call: TRBJ2-5
v_call: TRBV2
cdr3_length: 15